Presented here are 31 T cell receptor beta chains from one specimen sequenced in a study of OX40 agonist ivuxolimab in advanced cancers. Clones were read by immunoSEQ multiplex PCR, and TCRdb kept only the in-frame ones, dropping some. The sample has more than 70,000 clones; roughly 85% are singletons. Sample: CD4+ or CD8+ T cells sorted from blood, taken in a trial of the OX40 agonist ivuxolimab. Receptors originate from an adult with an advanced solid tumor such as melanoma, head and neck, liver or kidney cancer.

V gene TRBV7-9 combines with J gene TRBJ2-3; D assignment may be TRBD1 or TRBD2 (5 bases each). V was cut by 5 bases and J by 2 bases, with 11 bases left in between. The CDR3 is 14 amino acids. CDR1 and CDR2 from the germline V gene are SEHNR and FQNEAQ (reference sequence). CDR3 nucleotide sequence: TGTGCCAGCAGCCGAGGGACGTTCACAGATACGCAGTATTTT. The encoded protein is CASSRGTFTDTQYF.

The chain has TRBV5-1 and TRBJ1-3; D perhaps matches TRBD1 (6 bases). CDR3 length: 16 residues. V was cut by 0 bases and J by 0 bases, with 10 bases left in between. CDR1 and CDR2 from the germline V gene are SGHRS and YFSETQ. Here the CDR3 DNA reads TGCGCCAGCAGCTTGGGACAGGCGAGCTCTGGAAACACCATATATTTT. Protein product: CASSLGQASSGNTIYF.

The chain combines TRBV28 with TRBJ2-2; D is tentatively TRBD1 or TRBD2 (5 bases each). The CDR3 spans 13 residues. Germline V gene data show CDR1 as MDHEN and CDR2 as SYDVKM. V shed 11 bases and J shed 2 bases, with 12 bases lying between them. The CDR3 here is CAFRDVNTGELFF. The CDR3 coding sequence is TGTGCCTTCCGGGACGTCAACACCGGGGAGCTGTTTTTT.

V is TRBV6-5 and J is TRBJ2-7; 7 bases agree with TRBD1. Germline CDR1 reads MNHEY; CDR2 reads SVGAGI. The V segment lost 6 bases and the J segment 1 base; nucleotides outside the gene matches: 3. CDR3 length equals 13 residues. The CDR3 is CASRATGSYEQYF. The CDR3 nucleotides read TGTGCCAGCAGAGCGACAGGGTCCTACGAGCAGTACTTC.

The chain employs TRBV5-1 and TRBJ2-5; 14 nucleotides align to TRBD2. CDR3 size: 15 residues. Germline V gene data show CDR1 as SGHRS and CDR2 as YFSETQ. J gave up 5 bases and V 3 bases, and 3 bases lay outside the gene matches. CDR3: CASSWGLAGVETQYF. In DNA, the CDR3 is TGCGCCAGCAGCTGGGGACTAGCGGGGGTGGAGACCCAGTACTTC.

The rearrangement uses TRBV18 and TRBJ1-5; D gene ambiguous. V lost 6 bases and J lost 1, with 7 bases in between. Germline V lookup: CDR1 KGHSH, CDR2 LQKENI. This CDR3 region has 13 residues. The CDR3 is CASSQGSNQPQHF. The DNA of the CDR3 is TGTGCCAGCTCTCAAGGCAGCAATCAGCCCCAGCATTTT.

This chain joins TRBV4-2 and TRBJ2-7; 9 nucleotides agree with TRBD2. CDR1 is LGHNA, CDR2 YNFKEQ, per germline. This CDR3 contains 15 residues. Trimming at V came to 4 bases and at J to 2 bases, leaving 6 bases not matched to a gene. The CDR3 here is CASSLAGDPPYEQYF. The CDR3 DNA is TGTGCCAGCAGCCTAGCGGGGGACCCGCCCTACGAGCAGTACTTC.

This chain joins TRBV29-1 and TRBJ1-1, with D tentatively TRBD1 (6 bases). CDR3 length: 13 amino acids. CDR1 SQVTM and CDR2 ANQGSEA come from the germline V gene. V lost 4 bases, J lost 5 bases, and 14 bases lay in between. CDR3 bases: TGCAGCGTTGTGGGGGGGCTGGGGACTGAAGCTTTCTTT. Translated, it gives CSVVGGLGTEAFF.

The chain combines TRBV4-3 with TRBJ1-3; D perhaps matches TRBD1 (6 bases). The germline CDR1 and CDR2 sequences are LGHNA and YSLEER. Deletions cut 4 bases from V and 0 bases from J, with 19 bases between. The CDR3 has 18 amino acids. The CDR3 spells CASSPGGAGTHSGNTIYF. The CDR3 DNA reads as TGCGCCAGCAGCCCCGGGGGGGCCGGAACCCACTCTGGAAACACCATATATTTT.

The V call is TRBV5-1, the J call TRBJ2-5; 9 bases map to TRBD2. After removal of 5 bases from V and 6 bases from J, the junction contained 11 bases not matched to a gene. Germline assignment: CDR1 SGHRS and CDR2 YFSETQ. This CDR3 has 15 amino acids. CDR3 coding DNA: TGCGCCAGCAGGGCGGGTAGCGGGGGAGAAAAGACCCAGTACTTC. Protein product: CASRAGSGGEKTQYF.

The chain combines TRBV9 with TRBJ2-3; D is possibly TRBD2 (6 bases). V was shortened by 0 bases and J by 1 base, with 9 bases between the two germline ends. The CDR3 runs 15 residues. Looked up from germline, CDR1 is SGDLS and CDR2 is YYNGEE. CDR3 residues: CASSVESGGTDTQYF. CDR3 nucleotide sequence: TGTGCCAGCAGCGTAGAGTCGGGGGGCACAGATACGCAGTATTTT.

The CDR3 is CASSLTSTSGIYEQYF. CDR3 DNA sequence: TGCGCCAGCAGCTTGACCTCGACTAGCGGGATCTACGAGCAGTACTTC. This sequence joins TRBV5-1 and TRBJ2-7; 11 positions agree with TRBD2. Germline assignment: CDR1 SGHRS and CDR2 YFSETQ. V lost 1 base and J lost 3; bases outside the gene matches: 6. The CDR3 is made up of 16 amino acids. Together with reference TRBV5-1 and TRBJ2-7, the CDR3 gives the full variable domain: KAGVTQTPRYLIKTRGQQVTLSCSPISGHRSVSWYQQTPGQGLQFLFEYFSETQRNKGNFPGRFSGRQFSNSRSEMNVSTLELGDSALYLCASSLTSTSGIYEQYFGPGTRLTVT.

This clone was counted only a few times. The rearrangement links TRBV15 to TRBJ1-6; possibly TRBD1 for D (6 bases). CDR3 size: 14 residues. Germline V gives CDR1 LNHNV, CDR2 YYDKDF (reference sequence). Trimming removed 3 bases from V and 9 bases from J, with 12 bases in between. The CDR3: CATSRIEQGSPLHF. The CDR3 DNA is TGTGCCACCAGCAGGATCGAACAGGGTTCACCCCTCCACTTT.

There are a few counts of this clone. The chain employs TRBV29-1 and TRBJ1-2; D is uncertain. The CDR3 is made up of 13 amino acids. The V gene lost 2 bases and the J gene lost 6 bases, with 13 bases spanning the gap. In germline, CDR1 is SQVTM, CDR2 ANQGSEA. Written as DNA, the CDR3 is TGCAGCGTTGAAAGTGGGGAAAGTAATGGCTACACCTTC. This codes for CSVESGESNGYTF.

This clone was seen once. V and J are TRBV7-4 and TRBJ2-3, with TRBD2 identical over 11 bases. V was pared by 5 bases and J by 14 bases, with 21 bases of the junction left unmatched. CDR1 and CDR2 (germline): SGHVT, SQSDAQ. The CDR3 is 17 amino acids. CDR3: CASSPAVLAGGKRIGYF. CDR3 in DNA: TGTGCCAGCAGCCCAGCGGTCTTAGCGGGGGGGAAGCGCATAGGGTATTTT. The full variable domain, completed using reference TRBV7-4 and TRBJ2-3, is GAGVSQSPRYKVAKRGRDVALRCDSISGHVTLYWYRQTLGQGSEVLTYSQSDAQRDKSGRPSGRFSAERPERSVSTLKIQRTEQGDSAVYLCASSPAVLAGGKRIGYFGPGTRLTVL.

The chain has TRBV28 and TRBJ1-3; possibly TRBD1 for D (5 bases). The CDR3 has 16 amino acids. The V gene lost 1 base and the J gene lost 3 bases, with 13 bases spanning the gap. Germline CDR1 MDHEN, CDR2 SYDVKM. The CDR3 sequence is CASSLSSGGIGNTIYF. In nucleotides, the CDR3 is TGTGCCAGCAGTTTATCGTCGGGGGGGATTGGAAACACCATATATTTT.

The chain has TRBV27 and TRBJ2-7, with D unclear. V lost 4 bases and J lost 2, with 9 bases in between. The CDR3 covers 13 residues. From germline, CDR1 is MNHEY and CDR2 SMNVEV (reference sequence). In DNA form, the CDR3 reads TGTGCCAGCAGTTCGGCCGGAACCTACGAGCAGTACTTC. Amino acid sequence: CASSSAGTYEQYF.

The chain has TRBV29-1 and TRBJ2-3, with TRBD1 identical over 9 bases. J was trimmed by 5 bases and V by 7 bases; bases with no gene match: 13. The CDR3 length is 15 residues. CDR1 is SQVTM, CDR2 ANQGSEA, per germline. CDR3 coding DNA: TGCAGCGGGGATTCCGGGACAGGGTACCAAGATACGCAGTATTTT. As protein: CSGDSGTGYQDTQYF.

The chain joins TRBV4-1 to TRBJ1-4; D ambiguous. This CDR3 has 15 amino acids. Trimming took 3 bases from V and 5 from J, leaving 13 bases between them. Germline CDR1 is MGHRA and CDR2 is YSYEKL. The CDR3 region is CASSQGGRLNEKLFF. The CDR3 nucleotides are TGCGCCAGCAGCCAGGGAGGACGGTTAAATGAAAAACTGTTTTTT.

CDR3 nucleotide sequence: TGTGCCAGCAGTGACTATAGTCCACAGCCCCAGCATTTT. It encodes CASSDYSPQPQHF. This chain connects TRBV6-5 to TRBJ1-5; no clear D gene. CDR3 length equals 13 residues. V was pared by 5 bases and J by 7 bases, with 12 bases between. CDR1 is MNHEY and CDR2 is SVGAGI in the germline V gene.

CDR3: CASSTGQGNSPLHF. The CDR3 region has the DNA TGTGCCAGCAGCACTGGACAGGGGAATTCACCCCTCCACTTT. This chain connects TRBV27 to TRBJ1-6, with TRBD1 matching over 9 bases. CDR1 and CDR2 (germline): MNHEY, SMNVEV (reference sequence). The V gene end was trimmed by 6 bases and the J gene end by 7 bases; junction bases not matched to a gene: 4. This CDR3 has 14 residues.

The rearrangement uses TRBV6-6 and TRBJ2-3; D is possibly TRBD1 (6 bases). This CDR3 region has 13 residues. V lost 6 bases and J 4 bases, leaving 11 bases between the germline ends. Germline CDR1 MNHNY, CDR2 SVGAGI (reference sequence). The CDR3 DNA sequence: TGTGCCAGCAGGTTTACAGGGTCAGATACGCAGTATTTT. Translated, it gives CASRFTGSDTQYF.

This chain links TRBV21-1 with TRBJ1-2; TRBD1 is taken as the D call from the table, unchecked against the DNA. TRBV21-1 is assigned pseudogene status. The CDR3 is 16 residues long. This CDR3 reads CASSPHRGQGPYGYTF. The CDR3 DNA reads TGTGCCAGCAGCCCACACCGGGGACAGGGGCCTTACGGCTACACCTTC.

This chain connects TRBV6-5 to TRBJ1-5; a possible D gene is TRBD1 (5 bases). Trimming removed 0 bases from V and 4 bases from J, with 13 bases in between. The germline V gene has CDR1 MNHEY and CDR2 SVGAGI. The CDR3 is made up of 16 amino acids. CDR3 loop: CASSYSGRAKNQPQHF. DNA for the CDR3: TGTGCCAGCAGTTACTCGGGCAGGGCGAAGAATCAGCCCCAGCATTTT.

The chain recombines TRBV11-2 with TRBJ1-6; unclear D gene. With 3 bases removed from V and 10 bases from J, the gap between germline ends came to 7 bases. There are 12 residues in the CDR3. Germline V gene sequence: CDR1 SGHAT, CDR2 FQNNGV. As DNA, the CDR3 is TGTGCCAGCAGCTTCGGTAACTCACCCCTCCACTTT. This translates into CASSFGNSPLHF. The full variable domain, its missing parts supplied by reference TRBV11-2 and TRBJ1-6, is EAGVAQSPRYKIIEKRQSVAFWCNPISGHATLYWYQQILGQGPKLLIQFQNNGVVDDSQLPKDRFSAERLKGVDSTLKIQPAKLEDSAVYLCASSFGNSPLHFGNGTRLTVT.

The V call is TRBV5-5, the J call TRBJ1-1, with D hard to call. Germline CDR1 reads SGHKS; CDR2 reads YYEKEE (reference sequence). The CDR3 runs 12 residues. V lost 4 bases and J 9 bases, leaving 13 bases between the germline ends. CDR3 amino acids: CASSADREKAFF. The CDR3 nucleotides are TGTGCCAGCAGCGCCGATCGAGAAAAAGCTTTCTTT. Full variable domain (missing parts from reference TRBV5-5 and TRBJ1-1): DAGVTQSPTHLIKTRGQQVTLRCSPISGHKSVSWYQQVLGQGPQFIFQYYEKEERGRGNFPDRFSARQFPNYSSELNVNALLLGDSALYLCASSADREKAFFGQGTRLTVV.

The V call is TRBV9, the J call TRBJ1-4; 7 bases map to TRBD1. Germline V gene sequence: CDR1 SGDLS, CDR2 YYNGEE. After removal of 2 bases from V and 8 bases from J, the junction contained 9 bases not matched to a gene. The CDR3 has 15 amino acids. CDR3 loop: CASSVGQALGEKLFF. The CDR3 DNA follows: TGTGCCAGCAGCGTTGGACAGGCCCTTGGGGAAAAACTGTTTTTT.

V and J are TRBV10-3 and TRBJ1-1; 12 positions match TRBD1. The V gene end was trimmed by 3 bases and the J gene end by 12 bases; junction bases not matched to a gene: 11. CDR1 and CDR2 (germline): ENHRY, SYGVKD. The CDR3 length is 15 residues. This CDR3 reads CAISDSGGQGAVTFF. The CDR3 DNA reads as TGTGCCATCAGTGACAGTGGGGGACAGGGGGCTGTTACTTTCTTT.

This chain connects TRBV6-5 to TRBJ2-7; 8 bases align to TRBD1. Germline CDR1 reads MNHEY; CDR2 reads SVGAGI. J lost 9 bases, V lost 1 base, and 14 bases had no gene match. CDR3 size: 16 residues. CDR3: CASSYLPGTGGLGQYF. In nucleotides, the CDR3 is TGTGCCAGCAGTTACTTGCCCGGGACAGGCGGTCTGGGGCAGTACTTC.

The chain couples TRBV5-6 to TRBJ1-2, with D possibly being TRBD1 (6 bases). The CDR3 totals 16 residues. Germline V CDR1 and CDR2: SGHDT, YYEEEE. V dropped 0 bases and J dropped 3 bases, with 15 bases sitting between them. CDR3 nucleotides: TGTGCCAGCAGCTTGGCCCCCGGGGGCCGTTACTATGGCTACACCTTC. Translating it yields CASSLAPGGRYYGYTF.

The chain employs TRBV9 and TRBJ2-7; D gene unclear. This CDR3 comprises 14 residues. In germline, CDR1 is SGDLS, CDR2 YYNGEE. V gave up 3 bases and J gave up 1 base, with 11 bases separating them. The CDR3 nucleotides read TGTGCCAGCAGCGGCCGTAACGGTTCCTACGAGCAGTACTTC. As protein: CASSGRNGSYEQYF.